The clone carrying this T cell receptor beta chain appeared many times. The data derive from a study of human T cells and chemical hapten exposure. Study information: Researchers reported sensitizing an approximately 2 cm by approximately 2 cm upper inner arm skin site with 2% DPC.

The time point: pre-sensitization, week 0. Treatment meaning: therapeutic diphenylcyclopropenone sensitization with weekly scalp DPC. The V end lost 5 bases, the J end lost 0 bases, and 23 bases lay between the germline ends. The CDR3 runs 19 residues. One entry per CDR3 protein, called by TCRdb with MiXCR from the RACE reads. The data show over 300,000 distinct CDR3 sequences, with 4.5% to 6% seen just once and approximately 2.8% held by the top ten. The TCR was taken from a woman between 50 and 59 years old with alopecia areata. Some clones in this sample may be carry-over from other donors' samples. This chain connects TRBV12-3 or TRBV12-4 to TRBJ2-1; D tentatively reads TRBD1 or TRBD2 (6 bases each). The sample here was whole blood, taken in connection with sensitization to the hapten diphenylcyclopropenone (DPC). The CDR3 reads CASSPVGGGAKSSYNEQFF. The DNA for the CDR3 is TGTGCCAGCAGTCCCGTGGGGGGCGGGGCGAAGAGCTCCTACAATGAGCAGTTCTTC.